A selection of T cell receptor beta chains follows, all from one sample in a study of T cell changes during pregnancy in multiple sclerosis. Produced via immunoSEQ multiplex PCR; TCRdb's table is partial and in-frame only. The repertoire has roughly 83,000 clones, about 89% of them found once; the top ten carry around 3.4%. The sequences come from PBMCs, collected in the first trimester of pregnancy. The receptors come from a female donor in good health, serving as a control in a pregnancy study. Some clones in this sample may be carry-over from other donors' samples. CDR3s include the opening cysteine and the closing phenylalanine or tryptophan. The order of the fields is clone size, D gene, V gene, J gene, CDR3 protein, CDR3 DNA. D genes are given only for firm matches. Expanded clones get a size class; other rows say once, few or many, or leave the size out.

>NA|NA|TRBV12-5|TRBJ2-2
CASGLVLGGRLGELFF
TGTGCTAGTGGTTTGGTACTCGGGGGGCGTTTGGGGGAGCTGTTTTTT
>NA|TRBD1|TRBV11-2|TRBJ1-2
CASSYRDSYGYTF
TGTGCCAGCAGCTACCGGGACAGCTATGGCTACACCTTC
>few|NA|TRBV28|TRBJ2-7
CASSSLPRDEQYF
TGTGCCAGCAGTTCCCTCCCCCGGGACGAGCAGTACTTC
>NA|NA|TRBV5-1|TRBJ1-1
CASSYREGGVGTEAFF
TGCGCCAGCAGTTATCGGGAGGGGGGCGTGGGTACTGAAGCTTTCTTT
>once|NA|TRBV21-1|TRBJ2-7
CASSKGSGSSYEQYF
TGTGCCAGCAGCAAGGGTAGCGGGAGCTCCTACGAGCAGTACTTC
>NA|TRBD1|TRBV19|TRBJ1-2
CASIETGGAFGYTF
TGTGCCAGTATCGAGACAGGGGGCGCGTTTGGCTACACCTTC
>few|NA|TRBV20-1|TRBJ1-6
CSAGGSPLHF
TGCAGTGCCGGCGGCTCACCCCTCCACTTT
>NA|NA|TRBV7-2|TRBJ1-3
CASSLGAYSGNTIYF
TGTGCCAGCAGCTTAGGGGCCTACTCTGGAAACACCATATATTTT
>NA|NA|TRBV4-1|TRBJ2-1
CASSQVGAVEQFF
TGCGCCAGCAGCCAAGTGGGGGCGGTTGAGCAGTTCTTC
>NA|TRBD2|TRBV19|TRBJ2-3
CASSAGGGLTDTQYF
TGTGCCAGTAGTGCCGGCGGGGGGCTGACAGATACGCAGTATTTT
>NA|NA|TRBV10-3|TRBJ2-7
CAGAGGPGEQYF
TGTGCCGGCGCCGGGGGGCCGGGCGAGCAGTACTTC
>NA|TRBD1|TRBV6-5|TRBJ1-2
CASSRQGNYGYTF
TGTGCCAGCAGTCGACAGGGTAACTATGGCTACACCTTC
>NA|NA|TRBV7-9|TRBJ2-7
CASSPQPATGSYEQYF
TGTGCCAGCAGCCCGCAGCCCGCGACGGGCTCCTACGAGCAGTACTTC
>NA|TRBD2|TRBV7-2|TRBJ2-3
CASSLTSGGWDTQYF
TGTGCCAGCAGCTTAACTAGCGGGGGGTGGGATACGCAGTATTTT
>NA|TRBD2|TRBV9|TRBJ2-4
CASSVGEGVGKNIQYF
TGTGCCAGCAGCGTAGGGGAGGGAGTCGGCAAAAACATTCAGTACTTC
>NA|TRBD1|TRBV15|TRBJ1-2
CATRDRGRLVGLANYGYTF
TGTGCCACCCGGGACAGGGGGCGCTTGGTGGGGTTAGCTAACTATGGCTACACCTTC
>NA|NA|TRBV16|TRBJ2-2
CASSPPEGANTGELFF
TGTGCCAGCAGCCCCCCCGAAGGGGCGAACACCGGGGAGCTGTTTTTT
>NA|TRBD1|TRBV6-5|TRBJ1-5
CASSQTGGTNQPQHF
TGTGCCAGCAGCCAAACAGGGGGGACAAATCAGCCCCAGCATTTT
>NA|NA|TRBV23-1|TRBJ2-2
CASSQSPGRCGELFF
TGCGCCAGCAGTCAATCGCCCGGGAGATGCGGGGAGCTGTTTTTT
>NA|NA|TRBV7-3|TRBJ2-5
CASSLRAQETQYF
TGTGCCAGCAGCTTAAGGGCTCAAGAGACCCAGTACTTC
>NA|NA|TRBV27|TRBJ2-2
CASSLSPQVGGELFF
TGTGCCAGCAGTTTATCCCCCCAGGTTGGCGGGGAGCTGTTTTTT
>NA|NA|TRBV12-5|TRBJ1-2
CASGLGGRGTGYTF
TGTGCTAGTGGTTTGGGCGGTAGGGGTACGGGCTACACCTTC
>NA|NA|TRBV28|TRBJ1-1
CASSLNFGAVTEAFF
TGTGCCAGCAGTTTAAATTTTGGGGCGGTCACTGAAGCTTTCTTT
>NA|NA|TRBV28|TRBJ1-1
CASSFRGARNTEAFF
TGTGCCAGCAGTTTTCGGGGGGCGAGGAACACTGAAGCTTTCTTT